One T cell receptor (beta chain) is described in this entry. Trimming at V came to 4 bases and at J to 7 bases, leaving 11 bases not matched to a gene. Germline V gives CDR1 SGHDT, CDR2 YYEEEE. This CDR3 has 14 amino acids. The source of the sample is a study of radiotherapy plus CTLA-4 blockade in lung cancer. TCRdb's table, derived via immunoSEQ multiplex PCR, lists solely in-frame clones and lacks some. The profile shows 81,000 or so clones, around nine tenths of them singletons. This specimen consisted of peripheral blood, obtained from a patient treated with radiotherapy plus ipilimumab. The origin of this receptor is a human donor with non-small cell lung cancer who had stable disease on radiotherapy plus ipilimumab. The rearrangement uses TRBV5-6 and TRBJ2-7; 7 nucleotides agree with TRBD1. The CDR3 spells CASSTGTAIGEQYF. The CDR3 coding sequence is TGTGCCAGCAGCACCGGGACAGCCATAGGGGAGCAGTACTTC.